This T cell receptor beta chain is from a study of human T cells and chemical hapten exposure. Study-level information: Per-sample TCR yields varied mainly from small pooled library volume differences.

TCRdb independently ran MiXCR on the 5' RACE reads; one entry per CDR3 protein. Seen here are under 150,000 distinct CDR3 sequences, approximately 20% observed once, and the top ten hold roughly 2.8%. V was cut by 9 bases and J by 0 bases, with 9 bases left in between. The germline CDR1 and CDR2 sequences are MDHEN and SYDVKM. The CDR3 has 14 amino acids. Total RNA extraction was carried out from unfractionated whole blood. The receptor's source is a human donor in good health. J is TRBJ2-6 and V is TRBV28; D unresolved. CDR3 DNA: TGTGCCAGAAGGATGATCTCTGGGGCCAACGTCCTGACTTTC. This gives the protein CARRMISGANVLTF.